This is a list of T cell receptor beta chains from one sample in a study of blood T cell repertoires in COVID-19. The repertoire was sequenced with immunoSEQ multiplex PCR; TCRdb's copy has only in-frame clones and lacks some. The sample includes nearly 110,000 clones, 88% of them seen just once. The sequencing sample was made of peripheral blood. These receptors were collected from a man over 45 with active or convalescent COVID-19. The CDR3 runs from the conserved cysteine through the conserved F or W. The order of the fields is V gene, clone size, D gene, J gene, CDR3 protein, CDR3 DNA. A D gene is named only where the DNA matches it firmly. The size entry is marked missing in some rows and otherwise reads once, few, many or a size class.

>TRBV2|.|TRBD1|TRBJ1-5
CASRVDDREVGNQPQHF
TGTGCCAGCAGGGTCGATGACAGGGAAGTTGGCAATCAGCCCCAGCATTTT
>TRBV18|.|.|TRBJ2-7
CASASRVYEQYF
TGTGCCAGCGCCAGCCGGGTCTACGAGCAGTACTTC
>TRBV9|.|.|TRBJ2-1
CASSMAGQRHNEQFF
TGTGCCAGCAGCATGGCCGGACAGAGACACAATGAGCAGTTCTTC
>TRBV19|.|.|TRBJ2-1
CASQDPGRGYEQFF
TGTGCCAGTCAAGATCCGGGACGGGGGTATGAGCAGTTCTTC
>TRBV25-1|.|.|TRBJ2-7
CASSGDTGLGFYEQYF
TGTGCCAGCAGTGGGGACACAGGGTTGGGGTTCTACGAGCAGTACTTC
>TRBV5-1|few|.|TRBJ2-5
CASSFFGQAETETQYF
.
>TRBV30|once|TRBD2|TRBJ2-1
CAWSTIAGGGNEQFF
TGTGCCTGGAGTACAATAGCGGGAGGTGGCAATGAGCAGTTCTTC
>TRBV3-1/TRBV3-2|.|TRBD1|TRBJ2-1
CASSYIWDRVSEQFF
TGTGCCAGCAGCTATATTTGGGACAGGGTCTCTGAGCAGTTCTTC
>TRBV5-6|.|.|TRBJ2-1
CASSIVVRDNNEQFF
TGTGCCAGCAGCATCGTGGTTCGGGACAACAATGAGCAGTTCTTC
>TRBV7-6|.|TRBD1|TRBJ1-5
CASSRIGDSRSQPQHF
TGTGCCAGCAGCCGAATCGGGGACAGTCGGAGCCAGCCCCAGCATTTT
>TRBV30|.|.|TRBJ1-4
CAWAGPGAAEKLFF
TGTGCCTGGGCGGGCCCAGGGGCGGCAGAAAAACTGTTTTTT
>TRBV5-5|.|.|TRBJ1-1
CASSLLGQDTEAFF
TGTGCCAGCAGCCTCTTGGGGCAGGACACTGAAGCTTTCTTT
>TRBV7-2|.|.|TRBJ2-2
CASSLVGAGELFF
TGTGCCAGCAGCTTAGTAGGAGCCGGGGAGCTGTTTTTT
>TRBV6-1|.|.|TRBJ2-7
CASSEAETSSYEQYF
TGTGCCAGCAGTGAAGCCGAGACTAGCTCCTACGAGCAGTACTTC
>TRBV6-5|.|.|TRBJ2-3
CASRGGHTTDTQYF
TGTGCCAGCAGAGGGGGACATACCACAGATACGCAGTATTTT
>TRBV6-5|.|.|TRBJ2-7
CATKQGISYEQYF
TGTGCCACCAAACAGGGCATCTCCTACGAGCAGTACTTC
>TRBV5-1|.|TRBD1|TRBJ1-5
CASSPGTGNTQLGQPQHF
TGCGCCAGCAGCCCGGGGACAGGGAATACCCAACTAGGGCAGCCCCAGCATTTT
>TRBV5-4|.|.|TRBJ1-4
CASSSGQTNEKLFF
TGTGCCAGCAGCTCCGGACAGACTAATGAAAAACTGTTTTTT
>TRBV5-1|.|.|TRBJ1-3
CASSFSGGVGAGNTIYF
TGCGCCAGCAGCTTCAGCGGAGGTGTCGGGGCTGGAAACACCATATATTTT
>TRBV6-5|.|TRBD1|TRBJ2-1
CASKYGTGIEYEQFF
TGTGCCAGCAAGTATGGGACAGGGATCGAATATGAGCAGTTCTTC
>TRBV29-1|few|.|TRBJ2-7
CSAAGDRRGQQYF
TGCAGCGCCGCCGGCGATAGGAGGGGACAGCAGTACTTC
>TRBV5-1|.|TRBD1|TRBJ2-1
CASSLGQGYNEQFF
TGCGCCAGCAGCTTGGGACAGGGCTACAATGAGCAGTTCTTC
>TRBV3-1/TRBV3-2|.|.|TRBJ1-2
CASSQEDRGRRGYTF
TGTGCCAGCAGCCAAGAGGATCGGGGTCGGAGAGGCTACACCTTC
>TRBV5-1|.|.|TRBJ1-4
CASSLREGGREKLFF
TGCGCCAGCAGCTTGAGGGAGGGAGGGCGAGAAAAACTGTTTTTT
>TRBV7-9|.|TRBD1|TRBJ1-2
CASGQGGGYTF
TGTGCCAGCGGACAGGGTGGTGGCTACACCTTC
>TRBV27|.|TRBD1|TRBJ2-1
CASSPLGDRGYNEQFF
TGTGCCAGCAGTCCCCTGGGGGACAGGGGTTACAATGAGCAGTTCTTC
>TRBV27|.|TRBD2|TRBJ2-3
CASSPQRDSTDTQYF
TGTGCCAGCAGCCCGCAGCGGGATAGCACAGATACGCAGTATTTT
>TRBV5-6|.|.|TRBJ1-2
CASSLQGYGYTF
TGTGCCAGCAGCTTGCAGGGTTATGGCTACACCTTC
>TRBV28|once|TRBD1|TRBJ1-2
CASSRDRTGGYTF
TGTGCCAGCAGTCGGGACCGGACAGGGGGCTACACCTTC
>TRBV7-2|.|TRBD2|TRBJ2-7
CASSRGLAGYEQYF
TGTGCCAGCAGCAGGGGACTAGCGGGATACGAGCAGTACTTC
>TRBV7-8|.|.|TRBJ1-1
CASSSRLAQERAEAFF
TGTGCCAGCAGTTCCAGACTAGCGCAAGAGAGAGCTGAAGCTTTCTTT
>TRBV5-1|few|.|TRBJ1-4
CASSLWGEASNEKLFF
TGCGCCAGCAGCTTGTGGGGAGAAGCTTCTAATGAAAAACTGTTTTTT
>TRBV6-2/TRBV6-3|.|TRBD2|TRBJ2-7
CASSYSLAETSGTSYEQYF
TGTGCCAGCAGTTACTCTCTCGCGGAGACTAGCGGGACCTCCTACGAGCAGTACTTC
>TRBV27|.|.|TRBJ2-2
CASSLQGWNGELFF
TGTGCCAGCAGTTTACAGGGATGGAACGGGGAGCTGTTTTTT
>TRBV19|once|TRBD1|TRBJ2-7
CASSIGWDSYEQYF
TGTGCCAGTAGTATAGGATGGGACAGCTACGAGCAGTACTTC
>TRBV19|.|TRBD1|TRBJ2-1
CASSIIWGQGINEQFF
TGTGCCAGTAGTATAATCTGGGGACAGGGTATTAATGAGCAGTTCTTC
>TRBV19|.|TRBD1|TRBJ2-1
CASSGRTGGGEQFF
TGTGCCAGTAGTGGCAGGACAGGGGGAGGGGAGCAGTTCTTC
>TRBV7-9|.|.|TRBJ2-1
CASSLLEQFF
TGTGCCAGCAGCTTGCTAGAGCAGTTCTTC
>TRBV19|.|.|TRBJ2-3
CASSMAAVFTDTQYF
TGTGCCAGTAGTATGGCAGCGGTTTTCACAGATACGCAGTATTTT
>TRBV5-3|.|TRBD2|TRBJ2-2
CADSGGWAGELFF
TGTGCCGATAGCGGGGGTTGGGCCGGGGAGCTGTTTTTT
>TRBV5-1|.|.|TRBJ1-1
CASSLGQIGDEAFF
TGCGCCAGCAGCTTGGGACAGATTGGTGATGAAGCTTTCTTT
>TRBV5-5|.|TRBD2|TRBJ2-1
CASSTGTSGGIYNEQFF
TGTGCCAGCAGCACCGGGACTAGCGGGGGAATCTACAATGAGCAGTTCTTC
>TRBV29-1|.|.|TRBJ1-1
CSVTGGRNGDTEAFF
TGCAGCGTCACCGGGGGACGGAATGGGGACACTGAAGCTTTCTTT
>TRBV7-9|.|.|TRBJ1-5
CASSFIDNPHQTQHF
TGTGCCAGCAGCTTTATAGACAACCCCCATCAAACCCAGCATTTT
>TRBV3-1/TRBV3-2|.|TRBD1|TRBJ2-1
CASSLGQGAYNEQFF
TGTGCCAGCAGCCTTGGACAGGGCGCCTACAATGAGCAGTTCTTC
>TRBV30|.|TRBD1|TRBJ1-1
CAWSGKGQGHTEAFF
TGTGCCTGGAGTGGCAAGGGACAGGGCCACACTGAAGCTTTCTTT
>TRBV28|.|TRBD2|TRBJ2-5
CATVLAGDPEETQYF
TGTGCCACGGTACTAGCGGGAGACCCCGAAGAGACCCAGTACTTC
>TRBV5-6|.|.|TRBJ2-5
CASSVGLSWETQYF
TGTGCCAGCAGCGTAGGACTATCATGGGAGACCCAGTACTTC
>TRBV27|.|TRBD1|TRBJ2-3
CASSPRTGGGTDTQYF
TGTGCCAGCAGTCCCCGGACAGGGGGAGGGACAGATACGCAGTATTTT
>TRBV11-3|.|TRBD1|TRBJ2-5
CASSPGTGGLETQYF
TGTGCCAGCAGCCCCGGGACAGGGGGCTTGGAGACCCAGTACTTC
>TRBV7-9|.|TRBD1|TRBJ1-1
CASSISDRDTEAFF
TGTGCCAGCAGCATCTCAGACAGGGACACTGAAGCTTTCTTT
>TRBV7-6|once|.|TRBJ2-1
CASSFFDEQFF
TGTGCCAGCAGCTTTTTCGATGAGCAGTTCTTC
>TRBV6-2/TRBV6-3|.|TRBD2|TRBJ2-1
CASSYSNSGRYGEQFF
TGTGCCAGCAGTTACTCAAATAGCGGGAGATATGGTGAGCAGTTCTTC
>TRBV4-3|.|TRBD2|TRBJ2-1
CASSQFRASGSLIGSYNEQFF
TGCGCCAGCAGCCAATTCCGGGCTAGCGGGAGTCTAATCGGTTCCTACAATGAGCAGTTCTTC